This entry describes one TCR beta chain. This CDR3 spans 17 amino acids. Trimming removed 6 bases at V and 6 bases at J, with 26 bases between. The germline CDR1 and CDR2 sequences are KGHSH and LQKENI. The data were taken from a study of shared clonotypes between healthy human individuals. Sequencing was performed with immunoSEQ multiplex PCR; in TCRdb, only in-frame clones are kept and a portion is missing. The sample has 730,000 or so clones, about 78% seen once. This sequence joins TRBV18 and TRBJ1-1, with D perhaps matching TRBD1 (5 bases). Sequencing was carried out using memory CD4+ T cells sorted from blood. Stated subset: CD45RA-negative fraction. The sequence was collected from a woman in her thirties in good health. The CDR3 nucleotides read TGTGCCAGCTCCCCAAGGGAGGGGTACATCATGCACGCTGAAGCTTTCTTT. The encoded protein is CASSPREGYIMHAEAFF.